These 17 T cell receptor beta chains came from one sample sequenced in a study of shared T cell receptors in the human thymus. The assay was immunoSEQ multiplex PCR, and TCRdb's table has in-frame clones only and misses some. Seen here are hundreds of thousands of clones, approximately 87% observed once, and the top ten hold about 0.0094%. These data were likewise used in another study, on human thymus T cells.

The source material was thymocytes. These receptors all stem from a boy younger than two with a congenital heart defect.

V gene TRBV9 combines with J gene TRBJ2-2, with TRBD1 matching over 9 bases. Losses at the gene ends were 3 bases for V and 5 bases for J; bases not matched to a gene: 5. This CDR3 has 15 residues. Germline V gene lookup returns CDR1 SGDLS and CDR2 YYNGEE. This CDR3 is CASSARDRDTGELFF. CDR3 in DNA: TGTGCCAGCAGCGCCCGGGACAGGGATACCGGGGAGCTGTTTTTT.

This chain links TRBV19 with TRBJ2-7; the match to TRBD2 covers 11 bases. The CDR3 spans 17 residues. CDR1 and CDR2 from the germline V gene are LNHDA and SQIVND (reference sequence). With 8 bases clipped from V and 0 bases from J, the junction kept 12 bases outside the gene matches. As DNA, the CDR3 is TGTGCCAGTTCCGTCGGGACTAGCGGAGCTAGCTCCTACGAGCAGTACTTC. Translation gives CASSVGTSGASSYEQYF.

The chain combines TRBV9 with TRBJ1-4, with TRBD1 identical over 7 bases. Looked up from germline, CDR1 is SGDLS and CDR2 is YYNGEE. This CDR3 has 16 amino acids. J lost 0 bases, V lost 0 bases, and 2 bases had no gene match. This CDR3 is CASSVGGTATNEKLFF. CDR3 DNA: TGTGCCAGCAGCGTAGGGGGGACAGCAACTAATGAAAAACTGTTTTTT.

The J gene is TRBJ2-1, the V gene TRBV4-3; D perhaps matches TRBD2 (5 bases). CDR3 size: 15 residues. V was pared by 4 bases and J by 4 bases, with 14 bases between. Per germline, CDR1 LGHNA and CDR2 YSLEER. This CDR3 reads CASSPLEDGYNEQFF. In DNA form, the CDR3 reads TGCGCCAGCAGCCCCCTGGAGGACGGATACAATGAGCAGTTCTTC.

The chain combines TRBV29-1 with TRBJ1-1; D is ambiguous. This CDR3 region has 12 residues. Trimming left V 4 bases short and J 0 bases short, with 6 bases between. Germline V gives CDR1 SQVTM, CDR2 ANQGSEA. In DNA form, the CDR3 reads TGCAGCGTTGCCACTGTGAACACTGAAGCTTTCTTT. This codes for CSVATVNTEAFF. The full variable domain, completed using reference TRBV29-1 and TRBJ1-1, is SAVISQKPSRDICQRGTSLTIQCQVDSQVTMMFWYRQQPGQSLTLIATANQGSEATYESGFVIDKFPISRPNLTFSTLTVSNMSPEDSSIYLCSVATVNTEAFFGQGTRLTVV.

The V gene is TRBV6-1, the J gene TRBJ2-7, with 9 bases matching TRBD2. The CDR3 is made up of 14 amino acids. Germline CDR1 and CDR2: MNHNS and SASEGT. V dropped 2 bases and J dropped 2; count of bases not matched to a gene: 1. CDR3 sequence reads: CASSELAGTYEQYF. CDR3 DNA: TGTGCCAGCAGTGAACTAGCGGGAACCTACGAGCAGTACTTC.

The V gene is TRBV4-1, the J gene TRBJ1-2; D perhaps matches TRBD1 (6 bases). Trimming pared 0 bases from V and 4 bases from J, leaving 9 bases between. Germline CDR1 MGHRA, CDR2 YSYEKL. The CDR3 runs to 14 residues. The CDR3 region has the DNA TGCGCCAGCAGCCAAGAAGGGACAACCTATGGCTACACCTTC. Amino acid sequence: CASSQEGTTYGYTF.

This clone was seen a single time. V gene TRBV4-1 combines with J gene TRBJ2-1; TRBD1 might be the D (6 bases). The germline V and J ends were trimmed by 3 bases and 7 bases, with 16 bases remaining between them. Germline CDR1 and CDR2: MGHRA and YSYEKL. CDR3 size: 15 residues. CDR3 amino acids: CASSQKGGAVNEQFF. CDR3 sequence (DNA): TGCGCCAGCAGCCAGAAAGGGGGAGCGGTAAATGAGCAGTTCTTC.

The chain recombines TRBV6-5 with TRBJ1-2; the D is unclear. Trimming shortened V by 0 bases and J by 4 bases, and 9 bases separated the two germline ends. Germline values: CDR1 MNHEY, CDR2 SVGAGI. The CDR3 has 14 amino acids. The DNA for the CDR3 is TGTGCCAGCAGTTACTCGACGGCAGGCTATGGCTACACCTTC. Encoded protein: CASSYSTAGYGYTF.

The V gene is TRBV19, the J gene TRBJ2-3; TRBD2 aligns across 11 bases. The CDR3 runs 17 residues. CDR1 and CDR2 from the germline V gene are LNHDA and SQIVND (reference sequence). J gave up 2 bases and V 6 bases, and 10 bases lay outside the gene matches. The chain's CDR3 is CASSSQLAGVDTDTQYF. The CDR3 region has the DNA TGTGCCAGTAGCAGCCAACTAGCGGGAGTTGACACAGATACGCAGTATTTT. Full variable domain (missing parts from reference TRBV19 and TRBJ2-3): DGGITQSPKYLFRKEGQNVTLSCEQNLNHDAMYWYRQDPGQGLRLIYYSQIVNDFQKGDIAEGYSVSREKKESFPLTVTSAQKNPTAFYLCASSSQLAGVDTDTQYFGPGTRLTVL.

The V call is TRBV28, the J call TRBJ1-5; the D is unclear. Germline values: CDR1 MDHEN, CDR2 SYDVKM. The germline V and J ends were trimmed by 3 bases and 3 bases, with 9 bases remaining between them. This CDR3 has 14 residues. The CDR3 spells CASSFVQFNQPQHF. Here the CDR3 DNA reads TGTGCCAGCAGTTTCGTCCAGTTCAATCAGCCCCAGCATTTT.

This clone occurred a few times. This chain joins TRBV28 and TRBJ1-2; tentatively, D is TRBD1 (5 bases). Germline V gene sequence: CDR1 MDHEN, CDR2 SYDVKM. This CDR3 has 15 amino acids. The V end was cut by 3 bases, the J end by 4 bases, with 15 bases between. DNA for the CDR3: TGTGCCAGCAGTTTCGACCTCAAAAGGGGCTATGGCTACACCTTC. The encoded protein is CASSFDLKRGYGYTF.

For the CDR3, the DNA is TGTGCCAGCAGTTTCCTAGGACAGAATAATTCACCCCTCCACTTT. It codes for CASSFLGQNNSPLHF. V usage is TRBV27 and J usage is TRBJ1-6; the D gene is possibly TRBD1 (6 bases). Deletions cut 3 bases from V and 5 bases from J, with 11 bases between. The CDR3 has 15 amino acids. The V gene's germline CDR1 is MNHEY and CDR2 SMNVEV (reference sequence).

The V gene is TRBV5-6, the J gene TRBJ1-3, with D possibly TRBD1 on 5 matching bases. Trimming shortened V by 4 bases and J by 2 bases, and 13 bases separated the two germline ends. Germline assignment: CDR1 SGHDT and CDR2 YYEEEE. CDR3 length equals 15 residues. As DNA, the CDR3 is TGTGCCAGCAGCCCCGGGGGGTTGACTGGAAACACCATATATTTT. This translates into CASSPGGLTGNTIYF.

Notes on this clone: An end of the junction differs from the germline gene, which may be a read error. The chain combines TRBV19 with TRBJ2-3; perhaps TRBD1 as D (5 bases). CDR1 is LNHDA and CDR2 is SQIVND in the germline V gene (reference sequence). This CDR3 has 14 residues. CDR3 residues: CASSLDSSTDTQYF. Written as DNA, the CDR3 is TGTGCCAGTAGTTTAGACAGTAGCACAGATACGCAGTATTTT.

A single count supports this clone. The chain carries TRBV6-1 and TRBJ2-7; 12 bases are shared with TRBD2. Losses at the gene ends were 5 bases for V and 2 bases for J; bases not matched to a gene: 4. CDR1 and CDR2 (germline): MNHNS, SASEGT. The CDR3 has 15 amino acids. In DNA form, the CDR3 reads TGTGCCAGCAGTTTCGGACTAGCGGGAACCTACGAGCAGTACTTC. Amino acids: CASSFGLAGTYEQYF.

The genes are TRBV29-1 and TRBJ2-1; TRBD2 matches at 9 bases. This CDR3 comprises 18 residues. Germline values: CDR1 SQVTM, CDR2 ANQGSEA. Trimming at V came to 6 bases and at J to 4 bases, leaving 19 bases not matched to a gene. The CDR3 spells CSVTGTSLPHQEYNEQFF. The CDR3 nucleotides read TGCAGCGTGACCGGGACTAGCTTACCGCACCAGGAGTACAATGAGCAGTTCTTC.